This record looks at one T cell receptor beta chain sequence and its context. Its target is unknown. Profiling relied on immunoSEQ multiplex PCR, and the TCRdb table lists in-frame clones only, not all of them. The sample holds 25,000 to 30,000 clones, roughly 80% seen once. This specimen comes from a study of PD-1 blockade in classical Hodgkin lymphoma. Overall study results and limits: The study reported lower baseline TCR diversity in newly diagnosed patients than in healthy donors.

This CDR3 spans 12 amino acids. Between the trimmed V and J ends, which lost 1 base and 6 bases, there was a span of 4 bases. Per the germline V gene, CDR1 is SGHAT and CDR2 is FQDESV (reference sequence). The time point here: cycle 4 day 1 (C4D1), after 6 weeks of nivolumab. All trial patients relapsed after autologous stem cell transplantation. The authors purified CD4+ T cells from thawed PBMCs by magnetic negative selection. Source: CD4+ T cells from blood, taken before the fourth cycle of nivolumab. The TCR sequence derives from a human donor with classical Hodgkin lymphoma. This sequence joins TRBV11-1 and TRBJ2-4; D gene uncertain. The CDR3 sequence is CASSLDGNIQYF. Written as DNA, the CDR3 is TGTGCCAGCAGCTTAGATGGAAACATTCAGTACTTC.